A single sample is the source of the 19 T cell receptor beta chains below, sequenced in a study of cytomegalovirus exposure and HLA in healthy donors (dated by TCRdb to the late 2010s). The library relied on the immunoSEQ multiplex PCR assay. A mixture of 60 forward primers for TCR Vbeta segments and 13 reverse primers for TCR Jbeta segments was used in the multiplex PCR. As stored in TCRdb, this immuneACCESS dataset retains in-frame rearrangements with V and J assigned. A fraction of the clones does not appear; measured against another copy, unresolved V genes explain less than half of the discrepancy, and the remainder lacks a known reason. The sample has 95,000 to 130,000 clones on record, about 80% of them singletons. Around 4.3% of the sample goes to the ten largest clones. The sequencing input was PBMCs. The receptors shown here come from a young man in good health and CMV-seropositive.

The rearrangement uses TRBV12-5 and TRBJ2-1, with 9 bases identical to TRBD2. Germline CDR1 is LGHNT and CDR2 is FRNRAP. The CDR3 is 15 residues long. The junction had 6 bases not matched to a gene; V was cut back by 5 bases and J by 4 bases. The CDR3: CASGPVAGAYNEQFF. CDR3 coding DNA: TGTGCTAGTGGTCCGGTAGCGGGGGCTTACAATGAGCAGTTCTTC.

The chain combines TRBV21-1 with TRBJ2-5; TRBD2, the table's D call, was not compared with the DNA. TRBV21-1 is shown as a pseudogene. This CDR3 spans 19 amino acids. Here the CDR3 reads CASSKDGPRGGDVQETQYF. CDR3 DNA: TGTGCCAGCAGCAAAGACGGTCCGCGGGGGGGCGACGTCCAAGAGACCCAGTACTTC.

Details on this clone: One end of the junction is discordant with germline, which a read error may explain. CDR3 region: CSSSSAGGDSNQPQHF. The CDR3 DNA reads TGTTCCAGCAGCTCAGCGGGGGGTGATAGCAATCAGCCCCAGCATTTT. This chain uses TRBV7-9 with TRBJ1-5; a possible D gene is TRBD1 (5 bases). Germline V gives CDR1 SEHNR, CDR2 FQNEAQ (reference sequence). This CDR3 comprises 16 residues.

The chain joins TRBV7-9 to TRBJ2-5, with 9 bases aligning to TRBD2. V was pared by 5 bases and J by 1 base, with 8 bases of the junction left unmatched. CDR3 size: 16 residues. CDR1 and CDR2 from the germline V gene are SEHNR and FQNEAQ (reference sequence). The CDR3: CASSPWVAGVQETQYF. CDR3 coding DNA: TGTGCCAGCAGCCCCTGGGTAGCGGGAGTCCAAGAGACCCAGTACTTC.

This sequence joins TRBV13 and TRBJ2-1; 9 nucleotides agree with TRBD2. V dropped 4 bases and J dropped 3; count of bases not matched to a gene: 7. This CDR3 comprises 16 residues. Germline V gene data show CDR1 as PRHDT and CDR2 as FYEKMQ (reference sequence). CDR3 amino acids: CASSSLGTSIYNEQFF. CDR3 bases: TGTGCCAGCAGCTCGTTAGGGACTAGCATCTACAATGAGCAGTTCTTC. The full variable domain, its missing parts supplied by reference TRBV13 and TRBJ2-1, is AAGVIQSPRHLIKEKRETATLKCYPIPRHDTVYWYQQGPGQDPQFLISFYEKMQSDKGSIPDRFSAQQFSDYHSELNMSSLELGDSALYFCASSSLGTSIYNEQFFGPGTRLTVL.

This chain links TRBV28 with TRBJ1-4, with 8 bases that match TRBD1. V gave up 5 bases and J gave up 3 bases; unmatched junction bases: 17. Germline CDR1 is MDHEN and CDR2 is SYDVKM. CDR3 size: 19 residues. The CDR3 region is CASSPKDREYGRANEKLFF. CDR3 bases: TGTGCCAGCAGTCCTAAGGACAGGGAATATGGGCGGGCTAATGAAAAACTGTTTTTT.

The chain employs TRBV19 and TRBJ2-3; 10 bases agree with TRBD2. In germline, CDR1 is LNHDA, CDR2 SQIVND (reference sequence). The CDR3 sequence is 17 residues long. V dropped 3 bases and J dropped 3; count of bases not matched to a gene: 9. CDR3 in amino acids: CASSMVGAGGLTDTQYF. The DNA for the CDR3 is TGTGCCAGTAGTATGGTTGGAGCGGGGGGGCTAACAGATACGCAGTATTTT.

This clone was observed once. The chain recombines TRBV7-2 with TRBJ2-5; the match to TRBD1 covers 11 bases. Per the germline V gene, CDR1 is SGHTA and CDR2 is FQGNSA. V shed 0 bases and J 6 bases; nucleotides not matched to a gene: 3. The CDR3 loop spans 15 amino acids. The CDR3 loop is CASSLAGTGGKTQYF. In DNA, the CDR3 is TGTGCCAGCAGCTTAGCAGGGACAGGGGGGAAGACCCAGTACTTC.

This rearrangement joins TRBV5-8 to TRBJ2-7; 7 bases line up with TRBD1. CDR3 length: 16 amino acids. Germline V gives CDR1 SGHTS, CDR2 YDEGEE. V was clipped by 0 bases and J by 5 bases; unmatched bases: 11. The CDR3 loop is CASSLGVHRGYDEQYF. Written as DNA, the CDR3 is TGTGCCAGCAGCTTGGGGGTCCACAGGGGTTATGACGAGCAGTACTTC.

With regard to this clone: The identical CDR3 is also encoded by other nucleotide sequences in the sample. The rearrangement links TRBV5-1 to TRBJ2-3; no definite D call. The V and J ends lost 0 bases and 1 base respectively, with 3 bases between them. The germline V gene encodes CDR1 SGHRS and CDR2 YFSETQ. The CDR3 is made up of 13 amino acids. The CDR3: CASSLVGTDTQYF. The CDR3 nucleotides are TGCGCCAGCAGCTTGGTCGGCACAGATACGCAGTATTTT.

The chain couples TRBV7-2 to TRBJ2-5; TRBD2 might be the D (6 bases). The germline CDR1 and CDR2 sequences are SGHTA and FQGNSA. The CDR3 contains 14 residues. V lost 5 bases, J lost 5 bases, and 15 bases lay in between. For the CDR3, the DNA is TGTGCCAGCAGCACCGGACCTGCGGGGGAGACCCAGTACTTC. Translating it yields CASSTGPAGETQYF.

The CDR3 protein is CASSTTGTVGETQYF. In DNA, the CDR3 is TGTGCCAGTAGTACAACCGGGACAGTCGGAGAGACCCAGTACTTC. The chain carries TRBV19 and TRBJ2-5, with 7 bases identical to TRBD1. Germline V CDR1 and CDR2: LNHDA, SQIVND (reference sequence). V dropped 4 bases and J dropped 4; count of bases not matched to a gene: 9. The CDR3 covers 15 residues.

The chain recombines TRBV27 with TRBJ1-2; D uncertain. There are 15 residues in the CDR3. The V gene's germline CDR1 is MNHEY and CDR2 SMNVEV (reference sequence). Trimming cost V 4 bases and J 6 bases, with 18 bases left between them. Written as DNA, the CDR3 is TGTGCCAGCAGTTGGGCCCCTCATTGGGAGCATGGCTACACCTTC. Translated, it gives CASSWAPHWEHGYTF.

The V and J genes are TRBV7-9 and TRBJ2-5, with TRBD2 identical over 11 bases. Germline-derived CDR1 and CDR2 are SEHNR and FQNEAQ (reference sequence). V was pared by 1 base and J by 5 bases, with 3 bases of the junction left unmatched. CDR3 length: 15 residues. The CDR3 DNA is TGTGCCAGCAGCTTAGGACTAGCGGGGACGGAGACCCAGTACTTC. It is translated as CASSLGLAGTETQYF.

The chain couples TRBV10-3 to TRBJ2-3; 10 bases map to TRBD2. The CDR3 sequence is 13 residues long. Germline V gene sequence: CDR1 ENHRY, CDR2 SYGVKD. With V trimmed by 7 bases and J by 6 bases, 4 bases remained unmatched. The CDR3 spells CAITSGGFDTQYF. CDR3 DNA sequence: TGTGCCATCACTAGCGGGGGCTTCGATACGCAGTATTTT.

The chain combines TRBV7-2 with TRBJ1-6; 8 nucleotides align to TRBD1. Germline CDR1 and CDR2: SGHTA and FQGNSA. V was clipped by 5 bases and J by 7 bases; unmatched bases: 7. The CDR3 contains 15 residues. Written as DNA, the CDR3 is TGTGCCAGCAGCGCCCGGACAGGGCCAAATTCACCCCTCCACTTT. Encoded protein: CASSARTGPNSPLHF.

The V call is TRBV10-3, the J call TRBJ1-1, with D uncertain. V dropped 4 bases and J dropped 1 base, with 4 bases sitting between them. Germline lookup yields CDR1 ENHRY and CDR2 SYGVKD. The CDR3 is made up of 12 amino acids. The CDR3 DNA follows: TGTGCCATCAGTGGCAGGAACACTGAAGCTTTCTTT. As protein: CAISGRNTEAFF.

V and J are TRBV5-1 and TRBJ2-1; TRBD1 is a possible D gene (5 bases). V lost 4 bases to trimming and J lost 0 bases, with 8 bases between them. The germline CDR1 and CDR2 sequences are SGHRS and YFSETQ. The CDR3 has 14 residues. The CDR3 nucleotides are TGCGCCAGCAGCGGACACCTCTCCTACAATGAGCAGTTCTTC. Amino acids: CASSGHLSYNEQFF.

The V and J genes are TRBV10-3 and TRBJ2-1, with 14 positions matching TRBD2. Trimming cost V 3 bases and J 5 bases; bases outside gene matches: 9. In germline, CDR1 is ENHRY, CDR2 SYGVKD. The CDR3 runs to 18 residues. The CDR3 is CAISDSGTSGRRDNEQFF. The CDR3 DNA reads TGTGCCATCAGTGACTCCGGGACTAGCGGGAGACGCGACAATGAGCAGTTCTTC.